The following is a TCR beta chain sequence with its context. This entry belongs to a study of shared clonotypes between healthy human individuals. The assay was immunoSEQ multiplex PCR, and TCRdb's table has in-frame clones only and misses some. The sample carries about 2 million clones, just under 95% recorded once. CD45RO-negative CD8 cells positively selected for CCR7 made up the naive population, which excluded terminally differentiated effector memory CD45RA+ cells. None of the donors, who were healthy HIV-negative adults, had recently had acute infections or vaccinations. Per the germline V gene, CDR1 is MNHEY and CDR2 is SVGAGI. This CDR3 has 16 residues. V shed 2 bases and J shed 5 bases, with 18 bases lying between them.

The material sequenced was naive CD8+ T cells sorted from blood. The receptor's source is a man between 18 and 35 years old in good health. The V call is TRBV6-5, the J call TRBJ2-5, with D maybe TRBD2 (5 bases). CDR3 bases: TGTGCCAGCAGTTACCCCACGCCGGGAAGGGAGGAGACCCAGTACTTC. The encoded protein is CASSYPTPGREETQYF.